This TCR beta chain comes out of a study of identical twins. Notes on this clonotype: Its antigen remains unidentified.

It was template switching that added a universal primer site, and there were unique molecular identifiers on the cDNA. TCRdb analysed the 5' RACE reads with MiXCR anew, one entry per CDR3 protein. The sample carries 640,000 or so distinct CDR3 sequences, 6.1% recorded once. The donor group consisted entirely of healthy Caucasians. Study-wide points: Donors were not followed over many years; analysis was cross-sectional. Insertions were fewer in abundant cord blood beta clonotypes, whereas memory repertoires showed none of this pattern.

Germline loops: CDR1 MNHNS, CDR2 SASEGT. This CDR3 region has 16 residues. J was trimmed by 10 bases and V by 4 bases; bases with no gene match: 16. The sequencing input was naive T cells sorted from blood. The receptor was derived from a man between 18 and 29 years old in good health. The rearrangement uses TRBV6-1 and TRBJ2-1; 7 bases agree with TRBD2. CDR3 region: CASSVAAGVYNEEQFF. DNA of the CDR3: TGTGCCAGCAGTGTTGCGGCGGGGGTCTACAATGAGGAGCAGTTCTTC.